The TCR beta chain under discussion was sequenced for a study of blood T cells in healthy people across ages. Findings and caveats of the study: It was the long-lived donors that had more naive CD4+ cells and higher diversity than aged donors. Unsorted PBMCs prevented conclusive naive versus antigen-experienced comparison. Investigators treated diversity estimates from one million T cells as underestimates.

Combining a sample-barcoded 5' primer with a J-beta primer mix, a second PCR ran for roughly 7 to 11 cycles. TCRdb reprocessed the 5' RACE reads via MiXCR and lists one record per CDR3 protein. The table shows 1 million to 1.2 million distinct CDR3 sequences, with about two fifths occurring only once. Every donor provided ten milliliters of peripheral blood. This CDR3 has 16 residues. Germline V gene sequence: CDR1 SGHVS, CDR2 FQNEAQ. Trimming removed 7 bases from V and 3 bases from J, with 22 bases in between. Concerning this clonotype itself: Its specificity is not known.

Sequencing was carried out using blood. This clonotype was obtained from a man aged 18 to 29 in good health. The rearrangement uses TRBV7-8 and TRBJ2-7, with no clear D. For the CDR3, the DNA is TGTGCCAGCACCCTTGACCCACGATCGTTGGGCTACGAGCAGTACTTC. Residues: CASTLDPRSLGYEQYF.